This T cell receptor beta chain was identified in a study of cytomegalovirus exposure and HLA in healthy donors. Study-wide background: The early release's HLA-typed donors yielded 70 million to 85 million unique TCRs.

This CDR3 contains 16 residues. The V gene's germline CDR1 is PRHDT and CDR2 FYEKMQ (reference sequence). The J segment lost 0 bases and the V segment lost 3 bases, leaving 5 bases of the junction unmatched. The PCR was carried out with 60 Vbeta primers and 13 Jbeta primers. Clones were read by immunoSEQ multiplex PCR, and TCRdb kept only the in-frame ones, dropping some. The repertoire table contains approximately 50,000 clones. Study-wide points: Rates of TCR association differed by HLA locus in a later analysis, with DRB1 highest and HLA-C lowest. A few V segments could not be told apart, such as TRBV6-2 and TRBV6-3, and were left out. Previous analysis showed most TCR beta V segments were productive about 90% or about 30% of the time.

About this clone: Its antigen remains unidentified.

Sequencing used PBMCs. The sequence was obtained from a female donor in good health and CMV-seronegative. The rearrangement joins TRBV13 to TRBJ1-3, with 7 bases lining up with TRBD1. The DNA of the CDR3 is TGTGCCAGCAGCTTGCGGACAGGTCGCTCTGGAAACACCATATATTTT. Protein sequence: CASSLRTGRSGNTIYF.